The clone carrying this T cell receptor beta chain showed up just a few times. One entry per CDR3 protein results from TCRdb running MiXCR on the 5' RACE reads. This table has 230,000 or so distinct CDR3 sequences, about 7% appearing once. Germline values: CDR1 SGHRS, CDR2 YFSETQ. Trimming shortened V by 3 bases and J by 2 bases, and 9 bases separated the two germline ends. This CDR3 is built from 15 residues. The sample belongs to a study of T cells after yellow fever vaccination. This TCR came from a man aged 30-40 years who received the YFV17D yellow fever vaccine. The sequenced sample was CD4+ T cells sorted from PBMCs, obtained on the day of the yellow fever booster vaccination. The chain uses TRBV5-1 and TRBJ2-6; the D gene is possibly TRBD2 (6 bases). This CDR3 reads CASSYPGAGANVLTF. As DNA, the CDR3 is TGCGCCAGCAGCTACCCGGGAGCTGGGGCCAACGTCCTGACTTTC.